Listed here is a single T cell receptor beta chain. No antigen is known for it. TCRdb keeps only in-frame clones here, not all; method: immunoSEQ multiplex PCR. The sample consists of some 100,000 clones, around nine tenths of them appearing once. Germline lookup yields CDR1 LNHDA and CDR2 SQIVND (reference sequence). CDR3 length: 15 amino acids. V lost 4 bases, J lost 0 bases, and 9 bases lay in between. These data belong to a study of T cell responses to AZD1222 COVID-19 vaccine. Across the study: Pooled samples include second doses given at about 4 or 12 weeks.

Study observations and caveats: Spike-specific TCR breadth rose after two AZD1222 doses, and depth rose as well.

The clonotype comes from an adult in good health. The specimen comprised peripheral blood, sampled on day 0 of AZD1222 vaccination. J is TRBJ1-4 and V is TRBV19; a weak D match, TRBD1 (5 bases). The CDR3 DNA sequence: TGTGCCAGTAGTACCGGACAAGCAACTAATGAAAAACTGTTTTTT. Translated: CASSTGQATNEKLFF. The full variable domain, with the rest looked up from reference TRBV19 and TRBJ1-4, is DGGITQSPKYLFRKEGQNVTLSCEQNLNHDAMYWYRQDPGQGLRLIYYSQIVNDFQKGDIAEGYSVSREKKESFPLTVTSAQKNPTAFYLCASSTGQATNEKLFFGSGTQLSVL.